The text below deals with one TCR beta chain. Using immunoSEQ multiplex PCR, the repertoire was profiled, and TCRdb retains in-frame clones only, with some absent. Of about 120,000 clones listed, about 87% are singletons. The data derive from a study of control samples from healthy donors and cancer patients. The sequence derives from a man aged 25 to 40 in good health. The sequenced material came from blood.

Written as DNA, the CDR3 is TGTGCCAGTAGTAGACAGGGGACCACCGGGGAGCTGTTTTTT. The encoded protein is CASSRQGTTGELFF. V and J are TRBV19 and TRBJ2-2; 8 bases line up with TRBD1. CDR1 LNHDA and CDR2 SQIVND come from the germline V gene (reference sequence). The CDR3 runs to 14 residues. After removal of 4 bases from V and 4 bases from J, the junction contained 2 bases not matched to a gene.